This T cell receptor beta chain stems from a study of T cells in Graves' hyperthyroidism and ophthalmopathy. RNA transcripts gave rise to amplified TCR beta CDR3 regions. The TCR CDR3 first-round RT-PCR relied on the HTBI primer set. MiXCR was run by TCRdb on the multiplex PCR reads, yielding one entry per CDR3 protein. The sample lists approximately 350,000 distinct CDR3 sequences, 12% to 15% occurring once. The length of the CDR3 is 12 residues. Trimming removed 5 bases from V and 2 bases from J, with 7 bases in between. Many counts were recorded for this clonotype. Around 10 ml fresh peripheral blood yielded the PBMCs.

The chain recombines TRBV12-3 or TRBV12-4 with TRBJ2-7; D not resolved. The receptor was isolated from a woman aged 55-75 years with Graves' ophthalmopathy. Sequenced: blood. CDR3 nucleotides: TGTGCCAGCAGTCTAATCCCCTACGAGCAGTACTTC. Translated: CASSLIPYEQYF.